The 17 T cell receptor beta chains below were found in one sample sequenced in a study of T-cell reconstitution after alpha-beta-depleted transplantation in children. Using unique molecular identifiers, the investigators prepared the TCRbeta library. TCRdb re-analysed the PCR reads in MiXCR, keeping a single row per CDR3 protein. The sample has about 410,000 distinct CDR3 sequences; about a fifth are singletons. The material sequenced was PBMCs from the stem cell graft donor, taken from the stem cell graft. The receptors were sampled from a human donor who donated a stem cell graft to a child with acute myeloid leukemia.

The table lists this clonotype with a few counts. The chain uses TRBV28 and TRBJ2-2; no firm D call. The germline CDR1 and CDR2 sequences are MDHEN and SYDVKM. CDR3 length: 16 amino acids. Between the trimmed V and J ends, which lost 2 bases and 4 bases, there was a span of 14 bases. The CDR3, as DNA: TGTGCCAGCAGTTTAGTGTGGGCAACGACCACCGGGGAGCTGTTTTTT. Protein product: CASSLVWATTTGELFF.

The chain joins TRBV12-3 or TRBV12-4 to TRBJ2-1; tentative D call: TRBD2 (5 bases). V lost 9 bases and J 2 bases, leaving 14 bases between the germline ends. CDR3 length: 14 residues. CDR3 sequence (DNA): TGTGCCAGTTCCAAACTAGAAACCTACAATGAGCAGTTCTTC. Protein product: CASSKLETYNEQFF.

This clonotype was counted a few times. The chain couples TRBV28 to TRBJ2-3, with D perhaps matching TRBD1 or TRBD2 (6 bases each). Trimming removed 4 bases from V and 2 bases from J, with 22 bases in between. Per germline, CDR1 MDHEN and CDR2 SYDVKM. The CDR3 contains 18 residues. The CDR3 DNA follows: TGTGCCAGCAGTTGGGACAAGGGCGGGACGGTTGCCACAGATACGCAGTATTTT. Protein: CASSWDKGGTVATDTQYF.

At least ten counts were recorded for this clonotype. This rearrangement joins TRBV12-3 or TRBV12-4 to TRBJ2-7; no reliable D call. V lost 5 bases and J 4 bases, leaving 6 bases between the germline ends. The CDR3 has 11 residues. CDR3: CASSQNYEQYF. In DNA form, the CDR3 reads TGTGCCAGCAGTCAAAATTACGAGCAGTACTTC.

In this sample, this clonotype turned up many times. This chain links TRBV3-1 with TRBJ1-1; the D gene is possibly TRBD1 (5 bases). The CDR3 is 14 residues long. Trimming took 4 bases from V and 1 from J, leaving 10 bases between them. Germline V CDR1 and CDR2: LGHDT, YNNKEL (reference sequence). CDR3 in DNA: TGTGCCAGCAGCCGGGGGTGGCAGAACACTGAAGCTTTCTTT. Its protein is CASSRGWQNTEAFF. Using reference TRBV3-1 and TRBJ1-1 for the parts outside the CDR3, the full variable domain is DTAVSQTPKYLVTQMGNDKSIKCEQNLGHDTMYWYKQDSKKFLKIMFSYNNKELIINETVPNRFSPKSPDKAHLNLHINSLELGDSAVYFCASSRGWQNTEAFFGQGTRLTVV.

The J gene is TRBJ2-6, the V gene TRBV20-1; D is ambiguous. V lost 6 bases and J 11 bases, leaving 5 bases between the germline ends. The V gene's germline CDR1 is DFQATT and CDR2 SNEGSKA (reference sequence). The CDR3 has 9 amino acids. This CDR3 is CSARDVLTF. CDR3 sequence (DNA): TGCAGTGCGCGTGACGTCCTGACTTTC.

This clonotype has a count of ten or more. This rearrangement joins TRBV5-1 to TRBJ2-1; the match to TRBD1 covers 10 bases. CDR1 is SGHRS, CDR2 YFSETQ, per germline. The CDR3 length is 15 residues. V lost 0 bases and J lost 5; bases outside the gene matches: 2. The CDR3 coding sequence is TGCGCCAGCAGCTTGGAGGGACAGGGGAACAATGAGCAGTTCTTC. Its translation: CASSLEGQGNNEQFF.

The sample holds a few counts of this clonotype. This chain links TRBV5-4 with TRBJ2-3, with no clear D. This CDR3 is built from 13 residues. The V gene's germline CDR1 is SGHNT and CDR2 YYREEE (reference sequence). Trimming removed 3 bases from V and 2 bases from J, with 7 bases in between. CDR3 protein: CASSSTYTDTQYF. As DNA, the CDR3 is TGTGCCAGCAGCTCAACCTACACAGATACGCAGTATTTT.

This clonotype was observed a handful of times. The chain uses TRBV7-2 and TRBJ2-3; TRBD2 matches at 11 bases. Germline lookup yields CDR1 SGHTA and CDR2 FQGNSA. Losses at the gene ends were 5 bases for V and 5 bases for J; bases not matched to a gene: 9. The CDR3 runs 16 residues. The CDR3 coding sequence is TGTGCCAGCAGCCTCTCACTAGCGGGAGTGCTAGATACGCAGTATTTT. Protein product: CASSLSLAGVLDTQYF. Combining the CDR3 with reference TRBV7-2 and TRBJ2-3 gives the whole variable domain GAGVSQSPSNKVTEKGKDVELRCDPISGHTALYWYRQSLGQGLEFLIYFQGNSAPDKSGLPSDRFSAERTGGSVSTLTIQRTQQEDSAVYLCASSLSLAGVLDTQYFGPGTRLTVL.

This chain uses TRBV9 with TRBJ2-1; D might be TRBD2 (5 bases). The CDR3 runs to 15 residues. Deletions cut 0 bases from V and 0 bases from J, with 7 bases between. The germline V gene has CDR1 SGDLS and CDR2 YYNGEE. The CDR3, as DNA: TGTGCCAGCAGCGTAGCCGGGAACTCCTACAATGAGCAGTTCTTC. Its protein is CASSVAGNSYNEQFF.

Ten or more counts support this clonotype. The chain joins TRBV25-1 to TRBJ2-7, with TRBD1 identical over 10 bases. Trimming removed 5 bases from V and 4 bases from J; junction bases left unmatched: 5. Germline lookup yields CDR1 MGHDK and CDR2 SYGVNS. This CDR3 has 14 amino acids. For the CDR3, the DNA is TGTGCCAGCAGTAGGGACAGGGGACTTTACGAGCAGTACTTC. This gives the protein CASSRDRGLYEQYF.

This clonotype showed up just a few times. This chain joins TRBV7-9 and TRBJ1-5; D may be TRBD1 (6 bases). The CDR3 spans 14 residues. Between the trimmed V and J ends, which lost 3 bases and 7 bases, there was a span of 13 bases. CDR1 is SEHNR and CDR2 is FQNEAQ in the germline V gene (reference sequence). CDR3 nucleotides: TGTGCCAGCAGCTTGGGAGGGGGGGACCAGCCCCAGCATTTT. This encodes CASSLGGGDQPQHF. Drawing the rest from reference TRBV7-9 and TRBJ1-5, the complete variable domain is DTGVSQNPRHKITKRGQNVTFRCDPISEHNRLYWYRQTLGQGPEFLTYFQNEAQLEKSRLLSDRFSAERPKGSFSTLEIQRTEQGDSAMYLCASSLGGGDQPQHFGDGTRLSIL.

The V call is TRBV28, the J call TRBJ2-1, with TRBD1 identical over 7 bases. The CDR3 spans 15 residues. CDR1 MDHEN and CDR2 SYDVKM come from the germline V gene. The trim removed 3 bases at V and 9 bases at J, leaving 11 bases unmatched. This CDR3 is CASSFPAIRDSEQFF. The CDR3 region has the DNA TGTGCCAGCAGTTTTCCCGCGATCAGGGACAGTGAGCAGTTCTTC.

The chain has TRBV20-1 and TRBJ2-3; 8 positions match TRBD2. The CDR3 spans 17 residues. V lost 5 bases, J lost 0 bases, and 13 bases stayed unmatched. Germline V gives CDR1 DFQATT, CDR2 SNEGSKA (reference sequence). The CDR3 region has the DNA TGCAGTGCTCCGAAAGAGACGACTAGCGTTAGCACAGATACGCAGTATTTT. Its translation: CSAPKETTSVSTDTQYF.

This clonotype has a count of ten or more. The chain combines TRBV27 with TRBJ1-1; tentative D call: TRBD1 (5 bases). Trimming removed 5 bases at V and 1 base at J, with 8 bases between. Germline lookup yields CDR1 MNHEY and CDR2 SMNVEV (reference sequence). The CDR3 contains 13 residues. The DNA for the CDR3 is TGTGCCAGCAGTCTACAGGCGAACACTGAAGCTTTCTTT. It is translated as CASSLQANTEAFF.

This clonotype was observed a few times. The V and J genes are TRBV5-4 and TRBJ2-4, with 14 bases aligning to TRBD2. The germline CDR1 and CDR2 sequences are SGHNT and YYREEE (reference sequence). This CDR3 is 20 amino acids long. Germline trimming cut 1 base from V and 6 bases from J; bases unmatched to any gene: 15. CDR3 DNA sequence: TGTGCCAGCAGCTTGCAGGGGACTAGCGGGAGCGTGAGTAAGGGAAACATTCAGTACTTC. This gives the protein CASSLQGTSGSVSKGNIQYF.

This clonotype was observed a few times. The chain links TRBV12-3 or TRBV12-4 to TRBJ2-7; D gene ambiguous. CDR3 length: 13 amino acids. V was pared by 1 base and J by 4 bases, with 8 bases between. The CDR3 nucleotides read TGTGCCAGCAGTTTAGATGTTCGTTACGAGCAGTACTTC. It codes for CASSLDVRYEQYF.